This T cell receptor (beta chain) was sequenced during a study of blood T cell repertoires in COVID-19. Study details: Whether acute or convalescent, the COVID-19 samples came from the United States, Italy and Spain. T cells, B-cell-depleted T cells, or PBMCs provided the cDNA or gDNA that served as material.

How the authors handled the data: Reference gene primer amplification yielded estimated nucleated cell counts. The protocol was immunoSEQ multiplex PCR, while the TCRdb copy is restricted to in-frame clones and leaves out a portion. From that table come the V and J calls and clone size; the DNA was used to work out D and trimming. The data hold about 58,000 clones, with around nine tenths observed a single time. Germline V gene lookup returns CDR1 ENHRY and CDR2 SYGVKD. With V trimmed by 3 bases and J by 5 bases, 4 bases remained unmatched. The CDR3 spans 15 residues. What was sequenced was peripheral blood. The source of this sequence is a human donor with active COVID-19. The donor label of this sample is uncertain. This chain joins TRBV10-3 and TRBJ2-7; 13 nucleotides agree with TRBD2. This CDR3 reads CAISEGTSGTHEQYF. The DNA of the CDR3 is TGTGCCATCAGTGAAGGGACTAGCGGGACCCACGAGCAGTACTTC.